This paragraph covers one T cell receptor (beta chain) sequence. Its specificity is unknown. This entry is derived from a study of CD8 T cells in ankylosing spondylitis. Overall study findings and caveats: Apparently characteristic of ankylosing spondylitis blood was a TCR beta motif (fewer than ten highly homologous variants).

Germline CDR1 reads LGHDT; CDR2 reads YNNKEL (reference sequence). There are 16 residues in the CDR3. The V end was cut by 1 base, the J end by 0 bases, with 10 bases between. TCRdb passed the 5' RACE reads through MiXCR, listing each CDR3 protein once. Here the sample spans over 400,000 distinct CDR3 sequences, 26% being singletons. Specimen: blood, either unsorted or a sorted T cell fraction (not recorded which). The rearrangement joins TRBV3-1 to TRBJ2-1; D ambiguous. The sequence came from a male donor with ankylosing spondylitis. The CDR3 spells CASSQVGGPSYNEQFF. The CDR3 nucleotides read TGTGCCAGCAGCCAAGTAGGCGGCCCCTCCTACAATGAGCAGTTCTTC.